This T cell receptor (beta chain) was identified in a study of T cells in Graves' hyperthyroidism and ophthalmopathy. The overall study: Prior to any treatment, at the point of initial diagnosis, peripheral blood was collected.

The sample holds many counts of this clonotype. RNA transcripts yielded amplified TCR beta CDR3 regions. A first-round RT-PCR of the TCR CDR3 used the HTBI primer set. TCRdb passed the multiplex PCR reads through MiXCR, listing each CDR3 protein once. The sample consists of over 450,000 distinct CDR3 sequences, roughly an eighth of them appearing once. The CDR3 length is 14 residues. The germline CDR1 and CDR2 sequences are SGHRS and YFSETQ. The V gene lost 2 bases and the J gene lost 3 bases, with 12 bases spanning the gap. Sequencing input: blood. The receptor comes from a young woman with Graves' hyperthyroidism. V is TRBV5-1 and J is TRBJ2-7; D uncertain. DNA of the CDR3: TGCGCCAGCAGCTTAGGCAGTGTAGTCTACGAGCAGTACTTC. Encoded protein: CASSLGSVVYEQYF.